Below, 27 T cell receptor beta chains from the same sample are listed, as sequenced in a study of T cells in women clearing cervical HPV infection. Assay used: immunoSEQ multiplex PCR; TCRdb lists only in-frame clones, some missing. The sample data list 20,000 to 25,000 clones. The sample was blood buffy coat. Receptor source: a woman aged 18 to 75 with a cervical HPV16 infection that either progressed to CIN3+ or cleared (not recorded which).

As for this clone: The read terminates 3 residues before the CDR3 end, so the remaining end is supplied by the germline J gene. The chain employs TRBV20-1 and TRBJ2-3; the match to TRBD2 covers 7 bases. The CDR3 length is 15 residues. The V gene's germline CDR1 is DFQATT and CDR2 SNEGSKA (reference sequence). Unmatched junction bases numbered 5, after V lost 1 base and J lost 1 base. CDR3 DNA, as far as it was read: TGCAGTGCTAGAGGGGGGGAGGGCCGCACAGATACG. It yields the protein CSARGGEGRTDT. The whole CDR3 sequence is CSARGGEGRTDTQYF.

On this clone itself: From the germline J gene comes the end of the CDR3, since the read stops 3 residues before it. The chain carries TRBV14 and TRBJ1-1, with 9 bases that match TRBD1. Germline-derived CDR1 and CDR2 are SGHDN and FVKESK. The CDR3 runs to 20 residues. Trimming cost V 0 bases and J 6 bases; bases outside gene matches: 20. The CDR3 loop is CASSQDLLPGTGWFGAEAFF. The sequenced CDR3 bases are TGTGCCAGCAGCCAAGATCTTTTGCCTGGGACAGGGTGGTTTGGTGCTGAA.

A remark on this clone: The CDR3 end falls 3 residues outside the read, so it is completed with the germline J gene. This rearrangement joins TRBV20-1 to TRBJ2-7, with D tentatively TRBD2 (5 bases). Germline assignment: CDR1 DFQATT and CDR2 SNEGSKA (reference sequence). Trimming removed 0 bases at V and 2 bases at J, with 11 bases between. CDR3 length: 14 amino acids. Incomplete CDR3 DNA: TGCAGTGCTAGAGATCTCAGGACTCCCTACGAG. This codes for CSARDLRTPYE. In full, the CDR3 reads CSARDLRTPYEQYF.

In regard to this clone: The read stops 3 residues short of the end of the CDR3; the missing end is completed from the germline J gene. The rearrangement links TRBV19 to TRBJ2-2; TRBD1 matches 11 bases. The CDR3 length is 15 residues. Germline loops: CDR1 LNHDA, CDR2 SQIVND (reference sequence). Here the CDR3 reads CASSISRDRGTKLFF. The sequenced CDR3 bases are TGTGCCAGTAGTATAAGCCGGGACAGGGGGACAAAG.

CDR3 in amino acids: CATSDPGQGTGETQYF. The CDR3 bases that were read are TGTGCCACCAGTGACCCGGGACAGGGTACGGGAGAGACC. V and J are TRBV24-1 and TRBJ2-5, with 9 bases matching TRBD1. The read ends 3 residues shy of where the CDR3 ends; the end is completed using the germline J gene. J gave up 4 bases and V 4 bases, and 9 bases lay outside the gene matches. The CDR3 consists of 16 residues. From germline, CDR1 is KGHDR and CDR2 SFDVKD.

Of note for this clone: The same CDR3 arises from other DNA sequences in this sample as well. The DNA read from the CDR3 is TGTGCCTGGAGTGCTCCCGACAGAGACACC. It encodes CAWSAPDRDT. The full CDR3 reads CAWSAPDRDTIYF. The V call is TRBV30, the J call TRBJ1-3; TRBD1 is a possible D gene (5 bases). The read falls 3 residues short of the CDR3 end, and the missing part is taken from the germline J gene. V lost 1 base to trimming and J lost 8 bases, with 12 bases between them. This CDR3 is built from 13 residues. Germline CDR1 is GTSNPN and CDR2 is SVGIG (reference sequence).

On this clone itself: The CDR3 goes on 3 residues after the read ends, and that part is filled in from the germline J gene. J is TRBJ1-3 and V is TRBV5-4; D is unclear. The ends were cut back, 4 bases at V and 0 bases at J, with 11 bases in the middle. The CDR3 has 15 amino acids. Germline lookup yields CDR1 SGHNT and CDR2 YYREEE (reference sequence). Partial CDR3 DNA: TGTGCCAGCAGCCCCTGGTCCGGCTCTGGAAACACC. Its translation: CASSPWSGSGNT. The complete CDR3 reads CASSPWSGSGNTIYF.

With respect to this clone: The read ends 3 residues shy of where the CDR3 ends; the end is completed using the germline J gene. V is TRBV16 and J is TRBJ1-2; D is uncertain. CDR1 and CDR2 (germline): KGHSY, FQNENV. With 4 bases removed from V and 3 bases from J, the gap between germline ends came to 12 bases. There are 14 residues in the CDR3. The CDR3 sequence: CASSPNARDYGYTF. The part of the CDR3 DNA that was read is TGTGCCAGCAGCCCGAATGCTCGGGACTATGGC.

As regards this clone: The read is 3 residues too short to cover the CDR3 end, so that end is filled in from the germline J gene. V gene TRBV5-5 combines with J gene TRBJ2-3; the D gene is possibly TRBD1 (6 bases). Germline CDR1 and CDR2: SGHKS and YYEKEE (reference sequence). The CDR3 is made up of 14 amino acids. This CDR3 reads CASSSNRDNQPQYF. The covered CDR3 bases are TGTGCCAGCAGCTCGAACAGGGACAATCAGCCG.

About this clone: The CDR3 goes on 3 residues after the read ends, and that part is filled in from the germline J gene. This chain connects TRBV11-3 to TRBJ2-7, with 10 positions matching TRBD1. Germline CDR1 reads SGHNT; CDR2 reads YENEEA. V dropped 5 bases and J dropped 4; count of bases not matched to a gene: 5. CDR3 size: 14 residues. The covered CDR3 bases are TGTGCCAGCAGCACCAGACAGGGGGCGTACGAG. Residues: CASSTRQGAYE. The full CDR3 reads CASSTRQGAYEQYF.

Remarks on this clone: The read ends 3 residues early relative to the CDR3; the germline J gene fills the gap. Within the sample, other DNA sequences also encode this same CDR3. The chain uses TRBV5-1 and TRBJ1-1, with 7 bases lining up with TRBD1. CDR1 is SGHRS and CDR2 is YFSETQ in the germline V gene. The J segment lost 0 bases and the V segment lost 4 bases, leaving 15 bases of the junction unmatched. There are 18 residues in the CDR3. The CDR3 DNA, read in part, is TGCGCCAGCAGCCTGGGAGGGTTGGGACAGCGGATGAACACTGAA. Translated, it gives CASSLGGLGQRMNTE. The whole CDR3 sequence reads CASSLGGLGQRMNTEAFF. Full variable domain (outside the CDR3, taken from reference TRBV5-1 and TRBJ1-1): KAGVTQTPRYLIKTRGQQVTLSCSPISGHRSVSWYQQTPGQGLQFLFEYFSETQRNKGNFPGRFSGRQFSNSRSEMNVSTLELGDSALYLCASSLGGLGQRMNTEAFFGQGTRLTVV.

On this clone itself: The read comes to an end 3 residues before the CDR3 does, leaving the germline J gene to fill in the end. This chain connects TRBV5-5 to TRBJ2-7; a weak D match, TRBD1 (6 bases). Deletions cut 6 bases from V and 5 bases from J, with 21 bases between. CDR1 SGHKS and CDR2 YYEKEE come from the germline V gene (reference sequence). The CDR3 has 15 amino acids. The CDR3 bases that were read are TGTGCCAGCACCAAGAACGGAAACAGGGCCCACGAG. The encoded protein is CASTKNGNRAHE. In full, the CDR3 is CASTKNGNRAHEQYF.

Of note for this clone: The sequenced fragment ends 3 residues before the CDR3 boundary, so the rest is inferred from the germline J gene. This sequence joins TRBV4-1 and TRBJ2-3; a weak D match, TRBD1 (7 bases). Germline assignment: CDR1 MGHRA and CDR2 YSYEKL. The CDR3 sequence is 15 residues long. The covered CDR3 bases are TGCGCCAGCAGCCGTCAAGCCCAGGGGGGAGAGACG. This gives the protein CASSRQAQGGET. The entire CDR3 sequence reads CASSRQAQGGETQYF.

With respect to this clone: The read stops 3 residues short of the end of the CDR3; the missing end is completed from the germline J gene. V and J are TRBV19 and TRBJ2-1; TRBD2 matches at 9 bases. There are 20 residues in the CDR3. The germline CDR1 and CDR2 sequences are LNHDA and SQIVND (reference sequence). Trimming removed 1 base from V and 4 bases from J; junction bases left unmatched: 17. The chain's CDR3 is CASSIVPAGGPSGGYNEQFF. CDR3 DNA, as far as it was read: TGTGCCAGTAGTATAGTTCCAGCGGGAGGCCCATCCGGAGGATACAATGAG.

A word on this clone: The read ends 3 residues before the CDR3 terminus; that terminus is restored from the germline J gene. V usage is TRBV18 and J usage is TRBJ2-4, with D maybe TRBD2 (5 bases). The CDR3 is made up of 16 amino acids. Germline CDR1 KGHSH, CDR2 LQKENI. The sequenced CDR3 bases are TGTGCCAGCTCACCCAGATGCCTAGCTGGCAATCAGCCT. This encodes CASSPRCLAGNQP. The whole CDR3 region reads CASSPRCLAGNQPQYF.

Worth noting for this clone: The read ends 3 residues before the CDR3 terminus; that terminus is restored from the germline J gene. The J gene is TRBJ2-7, the V gene TRBV24-1, with D perhaps matching TRBD1 (5 bases). Per germline, CDR1 KGHDR and CDR2 SFDVKD. Deletions cut 2 bases from V and 4 bases from J, with 8 bases between. The CDR3 runs to 13 residues. This CDR3 is CATSDYRGYEQYF. Incomplete CDR3 DNA: TGTGCCACCAGTGATTATAGGGGTTACGAG.

The CDR3: CASSSGVNYGYTF. The CDR3 DNA, read in part, is TGTGCCAGCAGCTCGGGGGTTAACTATGGC. J is TRBJ1-2 and V is TRBV11-3; a weak D match, TRBD1 (5 bases). Coverage ceases 3 residues before the CDR3 finishes, and the germline J gene fills in the end. Germline CDR1 SGHNT, CDR2 YENEEA. The CDR3 has 13 residues. Deletions cut 4 bases from V and 1 base from J, with 7 bases between.

The CDR3 loop is CASSQDPGMGIQYF. CDR3 bases read: TGTGCCAGCAGCCAAGATCCAGGGATGGGCATT. This chain links TRBV3-1 (or the pseudogene TRBV3-2) with TRBJ2-4; D may be TRBD1 (5 bases). The CDR3 end is not reached by the read, which stops 3 residues before it; the germline J gene fills it in. The CDR3 consists of 14 residues. The germline gives CDR1 LGHDT, CDR2 YNNKEL (reference sequence). V lost 0 bases and J lost 9, with 12 bases in between.

Note on this clone: The read ends 3 residues shy of where the CDR3 ends; the end is completed using the germline J gene. This chain connects TRBV4-1 to TRBJ2-7, with D perhaps TRBD1 (6 bases). Looked up from germline, CDR1 is MGHRA and CDR2 is YSYEKL. Trimming cost V 3 bases and J 3 bases, with 15 bases left between them. This CDR3 has 15 amino acids. CDR3 bases read: TGCGCCAGCAGCCACCAACCGGGACAAGTCTACGAG. It translates to CASSHQPGQVYE. The whole CDR3 region reads CASSHQPGQVYEQYF.

Notes on this clone: The CDR3 end is not reached by the read, which stops 3 residues before it; the germline J gene fills it in. The chain is built from TRBV7-8 and TRBJ1-2; 8 positions match TRBD1. The germline V gene has CDR1 SGHVS and CDR2 FQNEAQ. V trimming: 4 bases; J trimming: 3 bases; junction bases outside the gene matches: 4. The CDR3 is 14 residues long. CDR3 DNA, as far as it was read: TGTGCCAGCAGCTACGGACAGGGTCACTATGGC. It encodes CASSYGQGHYG. The whole CDR3 sequence is CASSYGQGHYGYTF.

A remark on this clone: The CDR3 end is not reached by the read, which stops 3 residues before it; the germline J gene fills it in. The V call is TRBV18, the J call TRBJ2-7; TRBD2 aligns across 9 bases. This CDR3 is 14 amino acids long. The junction had 5 bases not matched to a gene; V was cut back by 4 bases and J by 4 bases. Germline CDR1 KGHSH, CDR2 LQKENI. The covered CDR3 bases are TGTGCCAGCTCACAGGGGAGCGGGAGGTACGAG. Translating it yields CASSQGSGRYE. The CDR3, in full, reads CASSQGSGRYEQYF. Together with reference TRBV18 and TRBJ2-7, the CDR3 gives the full variable domain: NAGVMQNPRHLVRRRGQEARLRCSPMKGHSHVYWYRQLPEEGLKFMVYLQKENIIDESGMPKERFSAEFPKEGPSILRIQQVVRGDSAAYFCASSQGSGRYEQYFGPGTRLTVT.

By frequency, this clone registers medium-sized. The DNA ends 3 residues before the CDR3 does, and the rest of the CDR3 is filled in from the germline J gene. The chain recombines TRBV4-2 with TRBJ2-5; TRBD2 agrees at 16 bases. CDR1 and CDR2 from the germline V gene are LGHNA and YNFKEQ. This CDR3 spans 20 amino acids. V was clipped by 4 bases and J by 5 bases; unmatched bases: 16. Here the CDR3 reads CASSPRGRGLAGGRGETQYF. The part of the CDR3 DNA that was read is TGTGCCAGCAGCCCAAGGGGCCGGGGACTAGCGGGAGGGAGAGGGGAGACC.

With regard to this clone: The read ends 3 residues early relative to the CDR3; the germline J gene fills the gap. V gene TRBV6-1 combines with J gene TRBJ2-7; D remains ambiguous. The CDR3 length is 14 residues. The V gene lost 4 bases and the J gene lost 3 bases, with 13 bases spanning the gap. CDR1 is MNHNS, CDR2 SASEGT, per germline. CDR3 residues: CASSVALQSYEQYF. The sequenced part of the CDR3 DNA is TGTGCCAGCAGTGTCGCCCTACAGAGCTACGAG.

As for this clone: Read sequence stops 3 residues before the CDR3 end, and the germline J gene provides the missing end. V is TRBV28 and J is TRBJ2-3, with a weak D call TRBD1 (7 bases). The CDR3 is 15 residues long. CDR1 and CDR2 from the germline V gene are MDHEN and SYDVKM. The CDR3 spells CASSPSSGGRQPQYF. Partial CDR3 DNA: TGTGCCAGCAGTCCATCCTCAGGGGGGCGGCAGCCG.

As regards this clone: At one boundary the junction diverges from the germline segment, which might be a read error. From the germline J gene comes the end of the CDR3, since the read stops 3 residues before it. This chain joins TRBV4-2 and TRBJ2-2; no firm D call. This CDR3 has 15 residues. The germline gives CDR1 LGHNA, CDR2 YNFKEQ. This chain's CDR3 is CASSRGRTNTGELFF. The CDR3 bases that were read are TGCGCCAGCAGCCGCGGCAGAACAAACACCGGGGAG.

Notes on this clone: The DNA ends 3 residues before the CDR3 does, and the rest of the CDR3 is filled in from the germline J gene. V usage is TRBV28 and J usage is TRBJ1-5; D ambiguous. The CDR3 consists of 11 residues. Germline CDR1 is MDHEN and CDR2 is SYDVKM. Trimming pared 5 bases from V and 7 bases from J, leaving 6 bases between. CDR3 DNA, as far as it was read: TGTGCCAGCAGTCACGGGCAGCCC. This gives the protein CASSHGQP. The whole CDR3 sequence is CASSHGQPQHF.

With respect to this clone: The CDR3 extends 3 residues past the end of the read, so its final part is completed from the germline J gene. J is TRBJ2-3 and V is TRBV19; 7 positions match TRBD1. The V and J ends lost 0 bases and 3 bases, in that order; junction bases with no gene match: 3. Germline V gene lookup returns CDR1 LNHDA and CDR2 SQIVND (reference sequence). The CDR3 runs 15 residues. The CDR3 sequence: CASSIDPQGTDTQYF. The CDR3 DNA, read in part, is TGTGCCAGTAGTATAGATCCACAGGGGACAGATACG. Full variable domain (missing parts from reference TRBV19 and TRBJ2-3): DGGITQSPKYLFRKEGQNVTLSCEQNLNHDAMYWYRQDPGQGLRLIYYSQIVNDFQKGDIAEGYSVSREKKESFPLTVTSAQKNPTAFYLCASSIDPQGTDTQYFGPGTRLTVL.